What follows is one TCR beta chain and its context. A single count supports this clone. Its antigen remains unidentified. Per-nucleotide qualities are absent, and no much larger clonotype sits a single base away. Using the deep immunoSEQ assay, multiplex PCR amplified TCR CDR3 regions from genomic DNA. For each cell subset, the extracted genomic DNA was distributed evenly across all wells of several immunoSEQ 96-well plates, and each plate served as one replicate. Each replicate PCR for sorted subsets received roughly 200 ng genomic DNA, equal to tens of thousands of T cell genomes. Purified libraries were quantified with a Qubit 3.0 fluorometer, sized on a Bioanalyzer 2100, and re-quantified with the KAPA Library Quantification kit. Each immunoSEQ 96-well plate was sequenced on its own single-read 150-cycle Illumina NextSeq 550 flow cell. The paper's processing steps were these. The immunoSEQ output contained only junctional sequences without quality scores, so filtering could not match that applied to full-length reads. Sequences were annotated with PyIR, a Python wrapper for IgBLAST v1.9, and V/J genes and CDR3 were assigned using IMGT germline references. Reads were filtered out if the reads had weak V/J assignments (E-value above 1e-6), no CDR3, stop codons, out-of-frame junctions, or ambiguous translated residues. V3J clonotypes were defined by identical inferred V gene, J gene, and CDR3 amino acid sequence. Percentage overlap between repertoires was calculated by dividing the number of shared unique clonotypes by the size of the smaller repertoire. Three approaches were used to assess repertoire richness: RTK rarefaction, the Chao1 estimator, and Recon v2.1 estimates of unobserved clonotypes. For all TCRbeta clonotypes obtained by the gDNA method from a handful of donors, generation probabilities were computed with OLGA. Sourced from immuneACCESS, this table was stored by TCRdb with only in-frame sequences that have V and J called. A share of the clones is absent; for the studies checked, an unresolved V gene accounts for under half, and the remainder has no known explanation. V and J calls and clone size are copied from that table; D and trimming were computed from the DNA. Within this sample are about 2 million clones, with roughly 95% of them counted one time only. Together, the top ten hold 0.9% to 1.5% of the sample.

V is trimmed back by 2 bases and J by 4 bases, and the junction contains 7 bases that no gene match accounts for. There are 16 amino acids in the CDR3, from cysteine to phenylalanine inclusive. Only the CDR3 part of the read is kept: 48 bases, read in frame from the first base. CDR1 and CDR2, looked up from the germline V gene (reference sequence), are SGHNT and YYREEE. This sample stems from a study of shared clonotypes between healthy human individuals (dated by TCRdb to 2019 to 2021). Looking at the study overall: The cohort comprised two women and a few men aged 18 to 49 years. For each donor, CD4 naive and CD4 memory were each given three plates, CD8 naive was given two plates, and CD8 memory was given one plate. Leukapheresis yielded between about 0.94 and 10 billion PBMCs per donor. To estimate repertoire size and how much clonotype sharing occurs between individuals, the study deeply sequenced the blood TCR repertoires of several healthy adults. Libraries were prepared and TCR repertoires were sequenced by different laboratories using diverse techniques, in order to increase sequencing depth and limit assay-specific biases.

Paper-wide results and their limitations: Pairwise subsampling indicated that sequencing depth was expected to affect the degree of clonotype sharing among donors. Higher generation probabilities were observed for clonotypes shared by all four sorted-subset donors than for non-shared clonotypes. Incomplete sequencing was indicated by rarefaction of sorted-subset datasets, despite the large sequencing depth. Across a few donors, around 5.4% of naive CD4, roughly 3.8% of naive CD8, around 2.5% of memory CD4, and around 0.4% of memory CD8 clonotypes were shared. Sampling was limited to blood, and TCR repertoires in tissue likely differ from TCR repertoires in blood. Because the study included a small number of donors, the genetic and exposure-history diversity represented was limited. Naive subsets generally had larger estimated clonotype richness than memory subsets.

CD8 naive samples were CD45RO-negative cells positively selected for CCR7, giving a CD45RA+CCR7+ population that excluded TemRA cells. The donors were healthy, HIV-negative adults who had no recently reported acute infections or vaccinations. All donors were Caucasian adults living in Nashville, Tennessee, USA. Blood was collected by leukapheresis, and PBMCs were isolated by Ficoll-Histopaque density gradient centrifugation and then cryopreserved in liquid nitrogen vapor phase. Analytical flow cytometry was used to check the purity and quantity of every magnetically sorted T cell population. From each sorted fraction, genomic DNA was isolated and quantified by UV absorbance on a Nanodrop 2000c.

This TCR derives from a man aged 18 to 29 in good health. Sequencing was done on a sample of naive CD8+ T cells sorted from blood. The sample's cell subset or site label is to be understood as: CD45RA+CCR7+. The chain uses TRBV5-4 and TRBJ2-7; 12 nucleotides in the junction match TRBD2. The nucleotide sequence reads TGTGCCAGCAGCTTAAGACTAGCGGGAGACAGGTACGAGCAGTACTTC. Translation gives CASSLRLAGDRYEQYF.